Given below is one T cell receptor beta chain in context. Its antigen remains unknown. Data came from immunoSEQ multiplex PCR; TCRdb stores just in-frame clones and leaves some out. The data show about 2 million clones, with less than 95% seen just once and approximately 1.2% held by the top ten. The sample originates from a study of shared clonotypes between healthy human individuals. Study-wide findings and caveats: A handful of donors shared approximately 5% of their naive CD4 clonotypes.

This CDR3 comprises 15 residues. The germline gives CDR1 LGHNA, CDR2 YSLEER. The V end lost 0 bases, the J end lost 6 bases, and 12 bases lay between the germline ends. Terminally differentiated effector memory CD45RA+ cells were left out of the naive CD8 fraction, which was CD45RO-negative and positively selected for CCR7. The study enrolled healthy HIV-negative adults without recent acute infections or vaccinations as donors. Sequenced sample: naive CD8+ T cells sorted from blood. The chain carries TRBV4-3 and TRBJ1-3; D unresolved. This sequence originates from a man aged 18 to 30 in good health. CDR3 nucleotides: TGCGCCAGCAGCCAAGAGGCCACCCGGGAAAACACCATATATTTT. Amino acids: CASSQEATRENTIYF.